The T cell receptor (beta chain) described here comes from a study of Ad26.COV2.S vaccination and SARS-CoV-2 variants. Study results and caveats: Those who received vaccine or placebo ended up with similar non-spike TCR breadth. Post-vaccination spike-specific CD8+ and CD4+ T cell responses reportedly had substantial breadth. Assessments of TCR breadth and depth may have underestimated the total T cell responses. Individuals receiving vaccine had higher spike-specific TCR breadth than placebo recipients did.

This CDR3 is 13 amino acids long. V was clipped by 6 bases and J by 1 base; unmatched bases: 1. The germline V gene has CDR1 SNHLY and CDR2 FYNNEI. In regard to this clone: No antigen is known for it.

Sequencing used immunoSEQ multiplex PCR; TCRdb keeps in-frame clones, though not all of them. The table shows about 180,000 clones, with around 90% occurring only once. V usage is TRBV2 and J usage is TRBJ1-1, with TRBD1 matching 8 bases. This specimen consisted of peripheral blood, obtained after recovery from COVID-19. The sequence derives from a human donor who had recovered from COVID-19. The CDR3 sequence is CASSGQGNTEAFF. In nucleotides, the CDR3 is TGTGCCAGCAGCGGACAGGGGAACACTGAAGCTTTCTTT.